Presented here are 29 T cell receptor beta chains from one specimen sequenced in a study of CD8+ T cells in alopecia areata. The treatment: oral pan-JAK inhibitor, 5-10 mg twice daily. Reverse transcribed after extraction, RNA yielded cDNA as the sequencing template. Sequencing used immunoSEQ multiplex PCR; TCRdb keeps in-frame clones, though not all of them. The sample yields around 290,000 clones, 55% to 75% seen once. The sample was CD4+ T cells sorted from blood, taken at week 24, from a patient treated with tofacitinib. These receptors all come from a human donor with alopecia areata.

For the CDR3, the DNA is TGCAGCGCTCCAGGGACAGGAGCTTATGGCTACACCTTC. Translated, it gives CSAPGTGAYGYTF. This chain joins TRBV29-1 and TRBJ1-2; 8 nucleotides line up with TRBD1. J was trimmed by 5 bases and V by 7 bases; bases with no gene match: 9. This CDR3 contains 13 residues. In germline, CDR1 is SQVTM, CDR2 ANQGSEA. Complete variable domain (other parts from reference TRBV29-1 and TRBJ1-2): SAVISQKPSRDICQRGTSLTIQCQVDSQVTMMFWYRQQPGQSLTLIATANQGSEATYESGFVIDKFPISRPNLTFSTLTVSNMSPEDSSIYLCSAPGTGAYGYTFGSGTRLTVV.

This clone was observed at least ten times. The chain uses TRBV4-2 and TRBJ2-1, with D tentatively TRBD1 (5 bases). From germline, CDR1 is LGHNA and CDR2 YNFKEQ. V was clipped by 2 bases and J by 7 bases, with 6 bases between them. The CDR3 contains 12 residues. The CDR3 here is CASSQSGNEQFF. CDR3 sequence (DNA): TGTGCCAGCAGCCAATCAGGGAATGAGCAGTTCTTC.

The chain employs TRBV9 and TRBJ2-2; D gene ambiguous. In germline, CDR1 is SGDLS, CDR2 YYNGEE. V was pared by 1 base and J by 7 bases, with 8 bases between. The CDR3 spans 13 residues. The CDR3 DNA sequence: TGTGCCAGCAGCGTACTGGGGATCGGGGAGCTGTTTTTT. Translation gives CASSVLGIGELFF.

This chain connects TRBV30 to TRBJ2-3; D gene ambiguous. Germline V lookup: CDR1 GTSNPN, CDR2 SVGIG (reference sequence). The V end was cut by 3 bases, the J end by 3 bases, with 4 bases between. The CDR3 extends over 11 amino acids. CDR3 protein: CAWRYTDTQYF. CDR3 sequence (DNA): TGTGCCTGGAGGTATACAGATACGCAGTATTTT.

J is TRBJ1-1 and V is TRBV30; D not certain. The CDR3 is 13 amino acids. V lost 3 bases and J 1 base, leaving 9 bases between the germline ends. CDR1 GTSNPN and CDR2 SVGIG come from the germline V gene (reference sequence). The CDR3 protein is CAWRTRQNTEAFF. CDR3 nucleotide sequence: TGTGCCTGGAGAACGAGGCAGAACACTGAAGCTTTCTTT.

The chain recombines TRBV30 with TRBJ1-1; TRBD1 matches 8 bases. Germline CDR1 and CDR2: GTSNPN and SVGIG (reference sequence). J was trimmed by 5 bases and V by 2 bases; bases with no gene match: 4. This CDR3 comprises 13 residues. The CDR3 DNA sequence: TGTGCCTGGAGTAGGACAGGGTCAACTGAAGCTTTCTTT. It translates to CAWSRTGSTEAFF.

The chain employs TRBV4-3 and TRBJ2-3; the D gene is possibly TRBD2 (5 bases). CDR3 length: 14 amino acids. In germline, CDR1 is LGHNA, CDR2 YSLEER. Trimming stripped 1 base from V and 4 bases from J, with 9 bases between. CDR3 amino acids: CASSQGEWADTQYF. CDR3 DNA sequence: TGCGCCAGCAGCCAAGGGGAGTGGGCAGATACGCAGTATTTT.

This clone was seen more than once but under ten times. This sequence joins TRBV5-1 and TRBJ2-2; 8 positions agree with TRBD1. The CDR3 is 14 residues long. CDR1 and CDR2 from the germline V gene are SGHRS and YFSETQ. V lost 9 bases to trimming and J lost 3 bases; unmatched junction nucleotides: 7. CDR3: CATSPTGDTGELFF. The CDR3 region has the DNA TGCGCCACCTCCCCGACAGGGGACACCGGGGAGCTGTTTTTT.

The count of this clone is one. The V gene is TRBV30, the J gene TRBJ1-1; D is unresolved. The CDR3 covers 14 residues. Germline-derived CDR1 and CDR2 are GTSNPN and SVGIG (reference sequence). The V end was cut by 0 bases, the J end by 4 bases, with 12 bases between. The DNA of the CDR3 is TGTGCCTGGAGTGTAATGAAGGTTTTCACTGAAGCTTTCTTT. Protein sequence: CAWSVMKVFTEAFF. Full variable domain (rest looked up from reference TRBV30 and TRBJ1-1): SQTIHQWPATLVQPVGSPLSLECTVEGTSNPNLYWYRQAAGRGLQLLFYSVGIGQISSEVPQNLSASRPQDRQFILSSKKLLLSDSGFYLCAWSVMKVFTEAFFGQGTRLTVV.

The chain carries TRBV18 and TRBJ2-5; TRBD1 might be the D (5 bases). The CDR3 is made up of 13 amino acids. CDR1 KGHSH and CDR2 LQKENI come from the germline V gene. Trimming left V 2 bases short and J 2 bases short, with 6 bases between. The CDR3: CASSPNRQETQYF. For the CDR3, the DNA is TGTGCCAGCTCACCAAACAGGCAAGAGACCCAGTACTTC.

The sample holds a few counts of this clone. This chain uses TRBV27 with TRBJ2-3; D uncertain. V lost 8 bases, J lost 0 bases, and 15 bases lay in between. Looked up from germline, CDR1 is MNHEY and CDR2 is SMNVEV (reference sequence). The CDR3 consists of 15 residues. CDR3 DNA sequence: TGTGCCAGCTTTAAAAGACGGCCTAGCACAGATACGCAGTATTTT. This gives the protein CASFKRRPSTDTQYF.

The V gene is TRBV29-1, the J gene TRBJ2-7, with TRBD1 as a possible D gene (5 bases). The CDR3 totals 14 residues. Trimming took off 7 bases at V and 0 bases at J, with 16 bases between the two ends. Germline assignment: CDR1 SQVTM and CDR2 ANQGSEA. Here the CDR3 reads CSAAETAHSYEQYF. The CDR3 bases are TGCAGCGCCGCTGAGACAGCACACTCCTACGAGCAGTACTTC.

The chain couples TRBV4-1 to TRBJ2-5; D ambiguous. CDR1 is MGHRA, CDR2 YSYEKL, per germline. The V end was cut by 2 bases, the J end by 4 bases, with 26 bases between. The length of the CDR3 is 19 residues. The CDR3 loop reads CASSQSPQFGPVSPETQYF. CDR3 in DNA: TGCGCCAGCAGCCAAAGTCCCCAGTTTGGGCCTGTATCCCCAGAGACCCAGTACTTC.

The chain employs TRBV9 and TRBJ1-1; maybe TRBD1 (5 bases). Germline CDR1 and CDR2: SGDLS and YYNGEE. The CDR3 runs 14 residues. Deletions cut 4 bases from V and 1 base from J, with 11 bases between. The CDR3 is CASSTGDGNTEAFF. The CDR3 DNA follows: TGTGCCAGCAGCACCGGGGACGGGAACACTGAAGCTTTCTTT.

The V gene is TRBV30, the J gene TRBJ1-2; D is ambiguous. CDR3 length equals 12 residues. CDR1 GTSNPN and CDR2 SVGIG come from the germline V gene (reference sequence). Trimming removed 1 base at V and 5 bases at J, with 8 bases between. The CDR3 protein is CAWSENPYGYTF. CDR3 nucleotide sequence: TGTGCCTGGAGTGAGAATCCTTATGGCTACACCTTC.

The chain joins TRBV5-1 to TRBJ1-6; tentative D call: TRBD1 (6 bases). V dropped 0 bases and J dropped 17 bases, with 15 bases sitting between them. Germline V gene data show CDR1 as SGHRS and CDR2 as YFSETQ. The CDR3 loop spans 13 amino acids. This CDR3 is CASSLGNRDGIHF. The DNA for the CDR3 is TGCGCCAGCAGCTTGGGGAACAGGGATGGGATCCACTTT.

This chain uses TRBV5-1 with TRBJ2-7, with D possibly called TRBD1 or TRBD2 (6 bases each). The CDR3 covers 18 residues. Germline loops: CDR1 SGHRS, CDR2 YFSETQ. Trimming pared 3 bases from V and 3 bases from J, leaving 25 bases between. The chain's CDR3 is CASSWGDTMPGIDYEQYF. The CDR3 DNA sequence: TGCGCCAGCAGCTGGGGGGACACAATGCCTGGTATTGACTACGAGCAGTACTTC.

The chain recombines TRBV2 with TRBJ2-4; D ambiguous. The V gene lost 8 bases and the J gene lost 4 bases, with 12 bases spanning the gap. In germline, CDR1 is SNHLY, CDR2 FYNNEI. The CDR3 sequence is 13 residues long. The CDR3 nucleotides are TGTGCCAGCCGGGCCATCTCAAAAAACATTCAGTACTTC. This gives the protein CASRAISKNIQYF.

This clone was detected only a few times. CDR3 loop: CASSATSMGELFF. Written as DNA, the CDR3 is TGTGCCAGCAGCGCTACTAGCATGGGGGAGCTGTTTTTT. This sequence joins TRBV11-3 and TRBJ2-2; D perhaps matches TRBD2 (6 bases). Between the trimmed V and J ends, which lost 5 bases and 8 bases, there was a span of 12 bases. The CDR3 runs 13 residues. Per germline, CDR1 SGHNT and CDR2 YENEEA. The full variable domain, rest sourced from reference TRBV11-3 and TRBJ2-2, is EAGVVQSPRYKIIEKKQPVAFWCNPISGHNTLYWYLQNLGQGPELLIRYENEEAVDDSQLPKDRFSAERLKGVDSTLKIQPAELGDSAVYLCASSATSMGELFFGEGSRLTVL.

The gene calls are TRBV25-1 and TRBJ1-1; the D is unclear. Trimming took 6 bases from V and 4 from J, leaving 12 bases between them. The CDR3 length is 13 residues. CDR1 and CDR2 (germline): MGHDK, SYGVNS. Written as DNA, the CDR3 is TGTGCCAGCAGCGCCATGAGTGGCACTGAAGCTTTCTTT. Encoded protein: CASSAMSGTEAFF.

This chain joins TRBV6-5 and TRBJ2-7; 7 positions match TRBD1. The J segment lost 5 bases and the V segment lost 5 bases, leaving 12 bases of the junction unmatched. Germline values: CDR1 MNHEY, CDR2 SVGAGI. There are 15 residues in the CDR3. The DNA of the CDR3 is TGTGCCAGCAGTGGGGACAGCCACGGAATAGACGAGCAGTACTTC. Its translation is CASSGDSHGIDEQYF.

V and J are TRBV7-2 and TRBJ2-7, with 9 bases matching TRBD1. V lost 3 bases and J lost 6; bases outside the gene matches: 9. The germline CDR1 and CDR2 sequences are SGHTA and FQGNSA. This CDR3 has 15 residues. The CDR3, as DNA: TGTGCCAGCAGCTTCAATAGTGACAGGGGGATCGAGCAGTACTTC. Amino acid sequence: CASSFNSDRGIEQYF. The full variable domain, completed using reference TRBV7-2 and TRBJ2-7, is GAGVSQSPSNKVTEKGKDVELRCDPISGHTALYWYRQSLGQGLEFLIYFQGNSAPDKSGLPSDRFSAERTGGSVSTLTIQRTQQEDSAVYLCASSFNSDRGIEQYFGPGTRLTVT.

This clone was observed a few times. The chain carries TRBV7-9 and TRBJ2-3; D uncertain. Per germline, CDR1 SEHNR and CDR2 FQNEAQ (reference sequence). Trimming cost V 4 bases and J 1 base, with 9 bases left between them. This CDR3 has 14 residues. CDR3 loop: CASSSDQGTDTQYF. DNA of the CDR3: TGTGCCAGCAGCTCCGACCAAGGCACAGATACGCAGTATTTT.

Notes on this clone: The same CDR3 can be traced to other DNA sequences in this sample. The chain is built from TRBV5-4 and TRBJ2-3; D is uncertain. This CDR3 has 13 amino acids. Germline V CDR1 and CDR2: SGHNT, YYREEE (reference sequence). V gave up 0 bases and J gave up 1 base, with 3 bases separating them. CDR3 region: CASSLVGTDTQYF. For the CDR3, the DNA is TGTGCCAGCAGCTTGGTCGGCACAGATACGCAGTATTTT.

This chain joins TRBV5-1 and TRBJ2-6, with D uncertain. The CDR3 covers 16 residues. Trimming pared 4 bases from V and 4 bases from J, leaving 15 bases between. Looked up from germline, CDR1 is SGHRS and CDR2 is YFSETQ. The CDR3 DNA follows: TGCGCCAGCAGCGCTCAACCTGGGAACGGGGCCAACGTCCTGACTTTC. This gives the protein CASSAQPGNGANVLTF.

This clone was seen a few times. This rearrangement joins TRBV19 to TRBJ2-1, with D perhaps being TRBD1 or TRBD2 (5 bases each). Germline values: CDR1 LNHDA, CDR2 SQIVND (reference sequence). The V gene lost 5 bases and the J gene lost 6 bases, with 14 bases spanning the gap. This CDR3 contains 14 residues. The CDR3 DNA reads TGTGCCAGTAGTCTTTTGGGGGACCTCAATGAGCAGTTCTTC. Amino acid sequence: CASSLLGDLNEQFF.

This clone was counted a few times. This chain joins TRBV5-1 and TRBJ2-7, with 7 bases aligning to TRBD1. Germline CDR1 SGHRS, CDR2 YFSETQ. V lost 4 bases to trimming and J lost 0 bases; unmatched junction nucleotides: 10. The CDR3 is made up of 16 amino acids. CDR3 coding DNA: TGCGCCAGCAGCACGGGTGGACAGGCCAGCTCCTACGAGCAGTACTTC. Its translation: CASSTGGQASSYEQYF.

The chain recombines TRBV28 with TRBJ2-2; D is ambiguous. In germline, CDR1 is MDHEN, CDR2 SYDVKM. There are 13 residues in the CDR3. The ends were cut back, 7 bases at V and 1 base at J, with 7 bases in the middle. The CDR3 region has the DNA TGTGCCAGCAAGGAAAAGAACACCGGGGAGCTGTTTTTT. It yields the protein CASKEKNTGELFF.

This clone was seen only a few times. J is TRBJ1-3 and V is TRBV30; unclear D gene. V was cut by 0 bases and J by 4 bases, with 13 bases left in between. The CDR3 loop spans 15 amino acids. Germline V gene sequence: CDR1 GTSNPN, CDR2 SVGIG (reference sequence). Here the CDR3 reads CAWSVRQAVGNTIYF. In DNA form, the CDR3 reads TGTGCCTGGAGTGTACGGCAGGCGGTGGGAAACACCATATATTTT.